These 29 T cell receptor beta chains originate from one sample sequenced in a study of blood T cell repertoires in COVID-19. Here immunoSEQ multiplex PCR was the method, and the copy in TCRdb shows in-frame clones only, minus some. The data contain some 300,000 clones, over 75% of them singletons. The sequenced sample was PBMCs or T cells enriched from blood (not recorded which). Receptor source: a man in his thirties or forties who had recovered from COVID-19.

The rearrangement uses TRBV5-1 and TRBJ2-2, with 9 nucleotides matching TRBD2. J lost 7 bases, V lost 0 bases, and 16 bases had no gene match. The CDR3 spans 19 residues. Germline V gives CDR1 SGHRS, CDR2 YFSETQ. CDR3 protein: CASSLAAYSAGGQGGELFF. Here the CDR3 DNA reads TGCGCCAGCAGCTTGGCCGCCTACTCGGCGGGGGGGCAAGGCGGGGAGCTGTTTTTT. Together with reference TRBV5-1 and TRBJ2-2, the CDR3 gives the full variable domain: KAGVTQTPRYLIKTRGQQVTLSCSPISGHRSVSWYQQTPGQGLQFLFEYFSETQRNKGNFPGRFSGRQFSNSRSEMNVSTLELGDSALYLCASSLAAYSAGGQGGELFFGEGSRLTVL.

The V call is TRBV6-4, the J call TRBJ2-1, with TRBD1 identical over 8 bases. The germline V gene has CDR1 MRHNA and CDR2 SNTAGT. The CDR3 runs to 15 residues. J gave up 4 bases and V 4 bases, and 6 bases lay outside the gene matches. In nucleotides, the CDR3 is TGTGCCAGCAGTGCCGGGACAGGCTCGTACAATGAGCAGTTCTTC. Protein: CASSAGTGSYNEQFF.

The chain carries TRBV24-1 and TRBJ2-2, with TRBD1 matching 9 bases. Losses at the gene ends were 10 bases for V and 8 bases for J; bases not matched to a gene: 7. CDR3 length: 13 residues. In germline, CDR1 is KGHDR, CDR2 SFDVKD. The CDR3 protein is CATRTGATGELFF. The CDR3 DNA reads TGTGCCACAAGGACAGGGGCTACGGGGGAGCTGTTTTTT.

The J gene is TRBJ2-7, the V gene TRBV2; D unclear. V lost 3 bases to trimming and J lost 5 bases, with 8 bases between them. CDR1 is SNHLY, CDR2 FYNNEI, per germline. This CDR3 is built from 12 residues. The CDR3 sequence: CASSERQDEQYF. Here the CDR3 DNA reads TGTGCCAGCAGTGAGAGACAAGACGAGCAGTACTTC.

The sample holds a few counts of this clone. V gene TRBV7-2 combines with J gene TRBJ2-5; possible D gene TRBD2, 5 bases. Germline V lookup: CDR1 SGHTA, CDR2 FQGNSA. The CDR3 loop spans 14 amino acids. V was trimmed by 3 bases and J by 4 bases, leaving 12 bases between them. The CDR3 region has the DNA TGTGCCAGCAGCTTCGGCGCCCGGGGAGAGACCCAGTACTTC. It codes for CASSFGARGETQYF.

The chain uses TRBV6-5 and TRBJ2-3, with 8 bases identical to TRBD1. Unmatched junction bases numbered 5, after V lost 5 bases and J lost 7 bases. The CDR3 runs to 13 residues. The V gene's germline CDR1 is MNHEY and CDR2 SVGAGI. The CDR3 DNA is TGTGCCAGCAGTCGACAGGGGACGAATACGCAGTATTTT. Encoded protein: CASSRQGTNTQYF.

Concerning this clone: At one of its ends the junction is not consistent with the germline gene, which may arise from a read error. The chain carries TRBV2 and TRBJ1-5; D might be TRBD1 (6 bases). This CDR3 region has 12 residues. Germline V gives CDR1 SNHLY, CDR2 FYNNEI. The CDR3 sequence is CASHGQNQSQHF. CDR3 sequence (DNA): TGTGCCAGCCACGGACAGAATCAGTCCCAGCATTTT.

V is TRBV6-5 and J is TRBJ1-5; D might be TRBD1 (5 bases). The CDR3 consists of 15 residues. The germline gives CDR1 MNHEY, CDR2 SVGAGI. Trimming stripped 6 bases from V and 6 bases from J, with 18 bases between. CDR3 DNA sequence: TGTGCCAGCAGGTTAGGGACTCAAAAGGGTCAGCCCCAGCATTTT. Protein sequence: CASRLGTQKGQPQHF.

This clone was counted between two and nine times. V and J are TRBV11-2 and TRBJ1-4; TRBD1 matches at 8 bases. The junction had 19 bases not matched to a gene; V was cut back by 4 bases and J by 9 bases. Germline lookup yields CDR1 SGHAT and CDR2 FQNNGV. CDR3 length equals 18 residues. The CDR3 coding sequence is TGTGCCAGCAGCTCGGGACAGGATCTTAGCGTGGGAGAGAAAAAACTGTTTTTT. Its translation: CASSSGQDLSVGEKKLFF.

This clone was observed once. This chain links TRBV7-2 with TRBJ2-7, with TRBD2 matching over 7 bases. The CDR3 loop spans 14 amino acids. Germline trimming cut 7 bases from V and 0 bases from J; bases unmatched to any gene: 6. Germline V gene sequence: CDR1 SGHTA, CDR2 FQGNSA. The CDR3 loop reads CASNSGTTSYEQYF. The CDR3 DNA reads TGTGCCAGCAACTCCGGGACTACCTCCTACGAGCAGTACTTC.

V gene TRBV18 combines with J gene TRBJ1-2; TRBD1 agrees at 9 bases. Trimming cost V 1 base and J 1 base; bases outside gene matches: 7. The length of the CDR3 is 17 residues. The germline V gene has CDR1 KGHSH and CDR2 LQKENI. The chain's CDR3 is CASSPLSGQGFNYGYTF. As DNA, the CDR3 is TGTGCCAGCTCACCACTCTCGGGACAGGGATTTAACTATGGCTACACCTTC.

V is TRBV19 and J is TRBJ2-3, with 11 bases identical to TRBD1. V shed 5 bases, J shed 6 bases, and the junction held 4 bases outside the gene matches. This CDR3 is 14 amino acids long. Germline V CDR1 and CDR2: LNHDA, SQIVND (reference sequence). The CDR3: CASSARDRGDTQYF. The CDR3 bases are TGTGCCAGTAGTGCCCGGGACAGGGGGGATACGCAGTATTTT.

J is TRBJ2-3 and V is TRBV27, with 8 nucleotides matching TRBD1. Looked up from germline, CDR1 is MNHEY and CDR2 is SMNVEV (reference sequence). The V and J ends lost 5 bases and 4 bases, in that order; junction bases with no gene match: 11. The CDR3 sequence is 16 residues long. This chain's CDR3 is CASSGLHLQGADTQYF. CDR3 DNA sequence: TGTGCCAGCAGTGGGCTCCATCTACAGGGGGCAGATACGCAGTATTTT.

The chain is built from TRBV29-1 and TRBJ1-4; a weak D match, TRBD1 (5 bases). This CDR3 spans 14 amino acids. CDR1 and CDR2 from the germline V gene are SQVTM and ANQGSEA. V was pared by 5 bases and J by 5 bases, with 15 bases between. CDR3 sequence reads: CSVRIGGGNEKLFF. For the CDR3, the DNA is TGCAGCGTTCGAATTGGGGGGGGAAATGAAAAACTGTTTTTT.

The V gene is TRBV14, the J gene TRBJ2-7; TRBD2 agrees at 8 bases. Germline CDR1 and CDR2: SGHDN and FVKESK. CDR3 length: 15 amino acids. V shed 0 bases, J shed 3 bases, and the junction held 4 bases outside the gene matches. CDR3 protein: CASSQELAASYEQYF. The CDR3 nucleotides are TGTGCCAGCAGCCAAGAACTAGCGGCTAGCTACGAGCAGTACTTC.

The J gene is TRBJ2-7, the V gene TRBV4-2, with 9 bases lining up with TRBD2. The CDR3 is made up of 16 amino acids. Looked up from germline, CDR1 is LGHNA and CDR2 is YNFKEQ. With 0 bases clipped from V and 2 bases from J, the junction kept 5 bases outside the gene matches. CDR3 amino acids: CASSQEAGGVTYEQYF. In DNA form, the CDR3 reads TGTGCCAGCAGCCAAGAGGCGGGGGGGGTCACCTACGAGCAGTACTTC.

This chain uses TRBV10-1 with TRBJ1-1; tentatively, D is TRBD1 (6 bases). The V end was cut by 0 bases, the J end by 0 bases, with 14 bases between. This CDR3 has 17 residues. Germline CDR1 is WNHNN and CDR2 is SYGVQD (reference sequence). CDR3: CASSESTRGLMNTEAFF. CDR3 bases: TGCGCCAGCAGTGAGTCGACGAGGGGGTTGATGAACACTGAAGCTTTCTTT.

The chain joins TRBV25-1 to TRBJ2-7; TRBD2 might be the D (6 bases). V dropped 2 bases and J dropped 0 bases, with 11 bases sitting between them. CDR3 length: 15 amino acids. Germline V CDR1 and CDR2: MGHDK, SYGVNS. CDR3 nucleotides: TGTGCCAGCAGTGAAGGAGGGGAAGGCTCCTACGAGCAGTACTTC. This sequence encodes CASSEGGEGSYEQYF.

The chain is built from TRBV4-2 and TRBJ2-2; no reliable D call. The CDR3 length is 16 residues. Deletions cut 1 base from V and 6 bases from J, with 15 bases between. Germline-derived CDR1 and CDR2 are LGHNA and YNFKEQ. The CDR3 sequence: CASSQVIALKAGELFF. The CDR3 DNA is TGTGCCAGCAGCCAAGTGATAGCCCTTAAAGCCGGGGAGCTGTTTTTT.

V gene TRBV30 combines with J gene TRBJ2-7; the match to TRBD2 covers 13 bases. Germline CDR1 reads GTSNPN; CDR2 reads SVGIG (reference sequence). The CDR3 totals 14 residues. Trimming cost V 5 bases and J 7 bases; bases outside gene matches: 8. This CDR3 is CAWVGLAGVGEQYF. The CDR3 DNA reads TGTGCCTGGGTAGGACTAGCGGGGGTTGGTGAGCAGTACTTC.

The CDR3 DNA reads as TGTGCCAGTAGTAGCAAGGGAGACACTGAAGCTTTCTTT. Translating gives CASSSKGDTEAFF. The genes are TRBV19 and TRBJ1-1; no firm D call. The germline V gene encodes CDR1 LNHDA and CDR2 SQIVND (reference sequence). This CDR3 region has 13 residues. The ends were cut back, 4 bases at V and 3 bases at J, with 9 bases in the middle.

The chain joins TRBV11-3 to TRBJ2-2, with a tentative D call TRBD1 (6 bases). Germline loops: CDR1 SGHNT, CDR2 YENEEA. V lost 1 base and J lost 5, with 8 bases in between. This CDR3 is built from 14 residues. The CDR3 protein is CASSLVQGTGELFF. The CDR3 DNA reads TGTGCCAGCAGCTTAGTACAGGGAACCGGGGAGCTGTTTTTT.

This sequence joins TRBV30 and TRBJ2-1; no clear D gene. Trimming shortened V by 0 bases and J by 6 bases, and 9 bases separated the two germline ends. Per the germline V gene, CDR1 is GTSNPN and CDR2 is SVGIG (reference sequence). CDR3 length equals 13 residues. CDR3: CAWSVLAINEQFF. CDR3 nucleotide sequence: TGTGCCTGGAGTGTGTTAGCTATCAATGAGCAGTTCTTC.

This clone has a single count. The chain is built from TRBV5-4 and TRBJ2-3, with 7 positions matching TRBD2. The CDR3 runs to 16 residues. Germline-derived CDR1 and CDR2 are SGHNT and YYREEE (reference sequence). V was clipped by 0 bases and J by 4 bases; unmatched bases: 8. CDR3 amino acids: CASSLAVGGAADTQYF. CDR3 DNA sequence: TGTGCCAGCAGCTTGGCTGTGGGAGGGGCGGCAGATACGCAGTATTTT. Supplemented by reference TRBV5-4 and TRBJ2-3, the full variable domain reads ETGVTQSPTHLIKTRGQQVTLRCSSQSGHNTVSWYQQALGQGPQFIFQYYREEENGRGNFPPRFSGLQFPNYSSELNVNALELDDSALYLCASSLAVGGAADTQYFGPGTRLTVL.

This chain uses TRBV21-1 with TRBJ2-2; the table calls TRBD1, which could not be checked here. TRBV21-1 corresponds to a pseudogene. This CDR3 has 17 residues. CDR3 sequence (DNA): TGTGCCAGCAGCAAAGTCGCAGGGGTCCATTACACCGGGGAGCTGTTTTTT. Encoded protein: CASSKVAGVHYTGELFF.

The chain recombines TRBV11-3 with TRBJ2-7, with a possible D match to TRBD2 (5 bases). CDR3 length: 16 residues. V lost 2 bases, J lost 0 bases, and 14 bases lay in between. Germline CDR1 reads SGHNT; CDR2 reads YENEEA. This CDR3 is CASSLRTGVSSYEQYF. The CDR3, as DNA: TGTGCCAGCAGCTTACGTACCGGGGTGAGCTCCTACGAGCAGTACTTC.

The rearrangement links TRBV5-5 to TRBJ1-2; 12 bases agree with TRBD1. After removal of 4 bases from V and 9 bases from J, the junction contained 4 bases not matched to a gene. Germline CDR1 and CDR2: SGHKS and YYEKEE (reference sequence). The CDR3 runs to 13 residues. In nucleotides, the CDR3 is TGTGCCAGCAGCGGGACAGGGGGCCTTAGCTACACCTTC. It is translated as CASSGTGGLSYTF.

The V and J genes are TRBV11-1 and TRBJ2-1, with TRBD2 matching over 7 bases. The V gene's germline CDR1 is SGHAT and CDR2 FQDESV (reference sequence). V lost 6 bases to trimming and J lost 6 bases; unmatched junction nucleotides: 11. This CDR3 has 15 residues. Here the CDR3 reads CASSRRRERGNEQFF. In DNA, the CDR3 is TGTGCCAGCAGTCGAAGGAGGGAGCGGGGCAATGAGCAGTTCTTC.

In its sample, this clone was seen a few times. The rearrangement joins TRBV4-1 to TRBJ2-7, with 9 positions matching TRBD1. J lost 1 base, V lost 4 bases, and 8 bases had no gene match. Germline loops: CDR1 MGHRA, CDR2 YSYEKL. The CDR3 covers 16 residues. The CDR3 DNA reads TGCGCCAGCAGCCGGGAAACCGGGACAGGGTCCTACGAGCAGTACTTC. This gives the protein CASSRETGTGSYEQYF.